This record concerns one T cell receptor (beta chain) sequence. The antigen remains unidentified. This CDR3 contains 15 residues. Germline lookup yields CDR1 MRHNA and CDR2 SNTAGT. Germline trimming cut 0 bases from V and 3 bases from J; bases unmatched to any gene: 0. It was with 60 Vbeta and 13 Jbeta primers that the PCR ran. In the authors' methods: Roughly 11 million shared chains were among the about 80 million unique TCR beta chains that a later analysis counted. TCRdb's table, derived via immunoSEQ multiplex PCR, lists solely in-frame clones and lacks some. The V and J calls and clone size were taken over from that table, and D and trimming were inferred from the DNA. The data include more than 40,000 clones; the top ten clones carry roughly a sixth. The sample originates from a study of cytomegalovirus exposure and HLA in healthy donors. Study-wide findings and caveats: It was reported in a later analysis that an Asian-associated ancestry cluster showed fewer N-insertions than the 666-donor mean.

It was healthy bone marrow donors who served as donors. The V and J genes are TRBV6-4 and TRBJ2-2; 8 positions match TRBD1. Sequencing was performed on PBMCs. The receptor was derived from a male donor in good health and CMV-seronegative. CDR3 in DNA: TGTGCCAGCAGTGACTCGGACAGGGACACCGGGGAGCTGTTTTTT. Translated: CASSDSDRDTGELFF.